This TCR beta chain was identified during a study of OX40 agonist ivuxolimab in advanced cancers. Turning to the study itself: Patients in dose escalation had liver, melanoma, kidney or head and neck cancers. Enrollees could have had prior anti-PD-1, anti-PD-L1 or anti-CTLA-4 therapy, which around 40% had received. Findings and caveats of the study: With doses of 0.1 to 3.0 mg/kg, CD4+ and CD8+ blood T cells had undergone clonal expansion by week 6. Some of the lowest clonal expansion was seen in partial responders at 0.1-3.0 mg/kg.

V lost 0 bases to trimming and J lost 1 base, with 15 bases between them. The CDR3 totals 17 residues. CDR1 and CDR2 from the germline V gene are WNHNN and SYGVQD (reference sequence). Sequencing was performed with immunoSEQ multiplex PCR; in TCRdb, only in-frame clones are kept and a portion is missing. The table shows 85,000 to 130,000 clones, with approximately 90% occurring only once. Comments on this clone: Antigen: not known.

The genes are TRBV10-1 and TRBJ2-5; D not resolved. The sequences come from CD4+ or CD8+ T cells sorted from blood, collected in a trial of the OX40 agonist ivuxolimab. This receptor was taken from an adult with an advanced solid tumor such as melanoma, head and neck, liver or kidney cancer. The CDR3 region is CASSESTGFPIQETQYF. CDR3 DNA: TGCGCCAGCAGTGAGTCGACTGGGTTCCCGATCCAAGAGACCCAGTACTTC.